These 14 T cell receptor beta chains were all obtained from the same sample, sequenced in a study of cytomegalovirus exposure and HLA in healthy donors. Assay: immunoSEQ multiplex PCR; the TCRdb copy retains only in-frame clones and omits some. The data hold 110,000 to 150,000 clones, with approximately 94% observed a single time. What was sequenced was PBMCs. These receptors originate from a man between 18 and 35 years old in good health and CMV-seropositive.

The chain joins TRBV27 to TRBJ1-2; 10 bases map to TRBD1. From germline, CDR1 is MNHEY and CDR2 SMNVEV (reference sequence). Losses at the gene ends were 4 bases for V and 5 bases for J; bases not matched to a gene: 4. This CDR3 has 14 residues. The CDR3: CASSWTGGVYGYTF. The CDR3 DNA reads TGTGCCAGCAGTTGGACAGGGGGAGTGTATGGCTACACCTTC.

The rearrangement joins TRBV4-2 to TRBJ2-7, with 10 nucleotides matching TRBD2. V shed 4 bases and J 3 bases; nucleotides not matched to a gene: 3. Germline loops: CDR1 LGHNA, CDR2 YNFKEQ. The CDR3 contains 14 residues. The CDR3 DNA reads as TGTGCCAGCAGCCCCTCTAGCGGGAGCTACGAGCAGTACTTC. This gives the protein CASSPSSGSYEQYF.

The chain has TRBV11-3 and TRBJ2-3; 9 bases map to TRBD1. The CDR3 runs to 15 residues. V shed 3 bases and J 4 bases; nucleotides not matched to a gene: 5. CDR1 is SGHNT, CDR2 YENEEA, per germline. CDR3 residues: CASSLGQGPADTQYF. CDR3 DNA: TGTGCCAGCAGCTTGGGACAGGGTCCAGCAGATACGCAGTATTTT.

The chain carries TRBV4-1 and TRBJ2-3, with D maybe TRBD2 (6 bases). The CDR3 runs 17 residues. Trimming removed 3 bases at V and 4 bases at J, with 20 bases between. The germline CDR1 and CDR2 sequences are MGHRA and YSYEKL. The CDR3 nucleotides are TGCGCCAGCAGCCAGCCGGGACTCGGTATACAACCAGATACGCAGTATTTT. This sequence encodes CASSQPGLGIQPDTQYF.

The CDR3 reads CAISENRGFTEAFF. CDR3 sequence (DNA): TGTGCCATCAGTGAGAACAGGGGCTTCACTGAAGCTTTCTTT. This rearrangement joins TRBV10-3 to TRBJ1-1; 7 nucleotides agree with TRBD1. The germline gives CDR1 ENHRY, CDR2 SYGVKD. The length of the CDR3 is 14 residues. With 2 bases clipped from V and 4 bases from J, the junction kept 4 bases outside the gene matches.

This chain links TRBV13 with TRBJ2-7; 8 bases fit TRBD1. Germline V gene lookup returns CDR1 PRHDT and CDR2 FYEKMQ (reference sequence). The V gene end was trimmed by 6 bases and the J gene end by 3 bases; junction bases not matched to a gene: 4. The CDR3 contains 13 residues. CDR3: CASRRQGYYEQYF. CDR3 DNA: TGTGCCAGCAGGAGACAGGGGTACTACGAGCAGTACTTC. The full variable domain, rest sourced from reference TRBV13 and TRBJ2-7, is AAGVIQSPRHLIKEKRETATLKCYPIPRHDTVYWYQQGPGQDPQFLISFYEKMQSDKGSIPDRFSAQQFSDYHSELNMSSLELGDSALYFCASRRQGYYEQYFGPGTRLTVT.

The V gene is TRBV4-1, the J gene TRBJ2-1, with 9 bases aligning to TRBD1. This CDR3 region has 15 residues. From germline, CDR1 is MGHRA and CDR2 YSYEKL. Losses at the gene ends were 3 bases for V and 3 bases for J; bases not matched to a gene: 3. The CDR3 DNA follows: TGCGCCAGCAGCCATACGACAGGGGGCTACAATGAGCAGTTCTTC. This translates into CASSHTTGGYNEQFF.

The CDR3 loop reads CASSSISGSDYEQYF. CDR3 DNA: TGTGCCAGCAGTTCCATTAGCGGGAGTGACTACGAGCAGTACTTC. V gene TRBV6-5 combines with J gene TRBJ2-7, with 9 positions matching TRBD2. After removal of 4 bases from V and 3 bases from J, the junction contained 7 bases not matched to a gene. Germline CDR1 is MNHEY and CDR2 is SVGAGI. CDR3 length equals 15 residues.

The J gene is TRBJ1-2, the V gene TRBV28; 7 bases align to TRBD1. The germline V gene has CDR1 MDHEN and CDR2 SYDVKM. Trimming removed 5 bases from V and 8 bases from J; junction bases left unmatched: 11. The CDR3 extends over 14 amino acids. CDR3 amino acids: CASSITADRKGYTF. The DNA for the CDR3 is TGTGCCAGCAGTATAACCGCGGACAGGAAGGGCTACACCTTC.

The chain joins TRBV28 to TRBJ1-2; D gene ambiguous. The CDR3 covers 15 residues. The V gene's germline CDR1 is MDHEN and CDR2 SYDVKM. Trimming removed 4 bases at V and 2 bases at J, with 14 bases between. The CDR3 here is CASSSPGLANYGYTF. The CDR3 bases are TGTGCCAGCAGTTCCCCCGGACTGGCGAACTATGGCTACACCTTC.

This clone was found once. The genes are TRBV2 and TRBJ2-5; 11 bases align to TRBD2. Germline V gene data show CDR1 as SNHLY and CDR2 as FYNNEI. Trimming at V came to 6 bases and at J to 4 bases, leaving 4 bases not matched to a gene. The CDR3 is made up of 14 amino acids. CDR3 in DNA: TGTGCCAGCAGGTTAGCGGGAGGGCCAGAGACCCAGTACTTC. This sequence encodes CASRLAGGPETQYF.

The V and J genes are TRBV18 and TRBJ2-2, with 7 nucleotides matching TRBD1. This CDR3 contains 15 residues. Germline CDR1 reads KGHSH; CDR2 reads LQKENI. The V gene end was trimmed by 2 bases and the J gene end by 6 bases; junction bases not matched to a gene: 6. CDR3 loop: CASSPYQGDAGELFF. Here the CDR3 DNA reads TGTGCCAGCTCACCATATCAGGGGGACGCCGGGGAGCTGTTTTTT.

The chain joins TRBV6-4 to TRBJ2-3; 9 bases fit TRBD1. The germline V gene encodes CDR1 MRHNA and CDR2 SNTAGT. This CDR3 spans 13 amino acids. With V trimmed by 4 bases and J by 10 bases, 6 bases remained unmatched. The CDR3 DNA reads TGTGCCAGCAGTGCCGGGACAGGGACCCCGCAGTATTTT. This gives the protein CASSAGTGTPQYF.

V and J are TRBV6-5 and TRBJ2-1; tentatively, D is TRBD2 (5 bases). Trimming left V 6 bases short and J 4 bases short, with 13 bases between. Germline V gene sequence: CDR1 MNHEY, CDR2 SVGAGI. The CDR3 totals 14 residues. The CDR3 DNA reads TGTGCCAGCAGGGTCGGAGGCCGTTACAATGAGCAGTTCTTC. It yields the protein CASRVGGRYNEQFF.